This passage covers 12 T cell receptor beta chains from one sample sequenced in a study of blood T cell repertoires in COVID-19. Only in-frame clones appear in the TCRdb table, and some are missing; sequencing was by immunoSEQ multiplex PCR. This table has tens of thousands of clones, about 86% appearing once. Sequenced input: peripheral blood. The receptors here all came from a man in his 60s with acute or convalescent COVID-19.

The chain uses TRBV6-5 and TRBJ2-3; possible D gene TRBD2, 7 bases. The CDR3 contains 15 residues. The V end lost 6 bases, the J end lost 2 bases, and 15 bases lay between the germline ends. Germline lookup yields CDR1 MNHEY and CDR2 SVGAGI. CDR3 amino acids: CASSSAGAITDTQYF. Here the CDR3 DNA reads TGTGCCAGCAGCAGTGCGGGGGCGATCACAGATACGCAGTATTTT.

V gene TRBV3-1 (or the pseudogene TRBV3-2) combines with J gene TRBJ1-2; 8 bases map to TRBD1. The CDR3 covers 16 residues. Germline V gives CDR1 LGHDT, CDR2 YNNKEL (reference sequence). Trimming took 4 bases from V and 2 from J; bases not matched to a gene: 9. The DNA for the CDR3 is TGTGCCAGCAGCCCGCGACAGGGGCGGGGGAACTATGGCTACACCTTC. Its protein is CASSPRQGRGNYGYTF.

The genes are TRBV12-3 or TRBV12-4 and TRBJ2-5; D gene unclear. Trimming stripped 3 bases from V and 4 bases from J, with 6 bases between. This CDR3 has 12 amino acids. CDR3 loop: CASSFGGETQYF. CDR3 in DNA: TGTGCCAGCAGTTTCGGTGGAGAGACCCAGTACTTC.

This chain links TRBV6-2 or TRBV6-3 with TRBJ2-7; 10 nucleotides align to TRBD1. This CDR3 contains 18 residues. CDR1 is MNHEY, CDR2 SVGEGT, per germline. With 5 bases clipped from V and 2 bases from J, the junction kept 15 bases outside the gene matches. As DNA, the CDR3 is TGTGCCAGCAGTCCCGCCCGGGACAGGGGCCTCAGTCCCTACGAGCAGTACTTC. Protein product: CASSPARDRGLSPYEQYF.

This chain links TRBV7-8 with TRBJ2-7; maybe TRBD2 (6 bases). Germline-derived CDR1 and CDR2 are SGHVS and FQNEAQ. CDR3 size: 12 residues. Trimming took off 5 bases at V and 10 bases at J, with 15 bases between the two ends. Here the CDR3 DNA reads TGTGCCAGCAGCCCCCAAGGAGGGGCCCAGTACTTC. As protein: CASSPQGGAQYF. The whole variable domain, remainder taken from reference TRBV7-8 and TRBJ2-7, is GAGVSQSPRYKVAKRGQDVALRCDPISGHVSLFWYQQALGQGPEFLTYFQNEAQLDKSGLPSDRFFAERPEGSVSTLKIQRTQQEDSAVYLCASSPQGGAQYFGPGTRLTVT.

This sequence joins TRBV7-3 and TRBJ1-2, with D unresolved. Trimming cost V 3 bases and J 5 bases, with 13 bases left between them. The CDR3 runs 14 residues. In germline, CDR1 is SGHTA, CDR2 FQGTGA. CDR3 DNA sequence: TGTGCCAGCAGCTTCACCGGGTCGCAGTATGGCTACACCTTC. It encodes CASSFTGSQYGYTF.

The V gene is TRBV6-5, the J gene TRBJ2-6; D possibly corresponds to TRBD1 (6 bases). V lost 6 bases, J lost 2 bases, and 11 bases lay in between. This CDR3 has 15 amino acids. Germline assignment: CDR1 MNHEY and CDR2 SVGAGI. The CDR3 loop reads CASRSRTAGANVLTF. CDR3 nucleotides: TGTGCCAGCAGGAGCCGGACAGCTGGGGCCAACGTCCTGACTTTC.

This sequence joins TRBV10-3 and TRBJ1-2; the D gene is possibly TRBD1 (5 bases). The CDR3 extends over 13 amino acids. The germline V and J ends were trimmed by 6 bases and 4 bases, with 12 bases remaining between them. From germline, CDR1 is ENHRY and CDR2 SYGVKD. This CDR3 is CAIRGDRSYGYTF. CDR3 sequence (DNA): TGTGCCATCAGAGGTGACAGAAGCTATGGCTACACCTTC.

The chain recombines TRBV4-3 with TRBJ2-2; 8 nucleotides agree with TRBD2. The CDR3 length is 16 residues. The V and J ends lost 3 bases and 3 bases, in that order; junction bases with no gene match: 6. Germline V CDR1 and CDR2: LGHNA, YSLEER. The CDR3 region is CASSQIRGGYTGELFF. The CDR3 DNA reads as TGCGCCAGCAGCCAGATACGGGGGGGGTACACCGGGGAGCTGTTTTTT.

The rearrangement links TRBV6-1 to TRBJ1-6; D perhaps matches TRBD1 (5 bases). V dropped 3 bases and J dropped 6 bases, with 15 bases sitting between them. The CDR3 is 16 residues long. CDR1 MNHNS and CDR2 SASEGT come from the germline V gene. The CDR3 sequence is CASSEWGSLFNSPLHF. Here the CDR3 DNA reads TGTGCCAGCAGTGAGTGGGGCAGTCTGTTTAATTCACCCCTCCACTTT.

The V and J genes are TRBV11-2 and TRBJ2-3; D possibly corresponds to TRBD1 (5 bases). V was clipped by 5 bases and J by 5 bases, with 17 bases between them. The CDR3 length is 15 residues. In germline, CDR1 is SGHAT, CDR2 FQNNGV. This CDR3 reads CASSRGWTDRDTQYF. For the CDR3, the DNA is TGTGCCAGCAGCAGGGGCTGGACCGATAGAGATACGCAGTATTTT.

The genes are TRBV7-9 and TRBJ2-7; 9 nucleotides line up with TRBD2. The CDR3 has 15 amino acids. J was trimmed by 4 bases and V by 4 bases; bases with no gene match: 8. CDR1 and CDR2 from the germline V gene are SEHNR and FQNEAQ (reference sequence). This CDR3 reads CASSSDLAGEYEQYF. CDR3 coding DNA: TGTGCCAGCAGCTCGGATTTAGCGGGGGAATACGAGCAGTACTTC. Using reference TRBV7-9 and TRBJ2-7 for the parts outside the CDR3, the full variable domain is DTGVSQNPRHKITKRGQNVTFRCDPISEHNRLYWYRQTLGQGPEFLTYFQNEAQLEKSRLLSDRFSAERPKGSFSTLEIQRTEQGDSAMYLCASSSDLAGEYEQYFGPGTRLTVT.